This T cell receptor (beta chain) emerged from a study of graft-versus-host responses after intestinal transplantation. Sequencing used immunoSEQ multiplex PCR; TCRdb keeps in-frame clones, though not all of them. The table includes some 22,000 clones, around 38% detected once. This clone was found a few times. The culture paired approximately 200,000 irradiated violet-dye-labeled stimulators with approximately 200,000 CFSE-labeled responders. Study-wide results and limits: GvH clones occurred in recipient marrow; some first appeared in ileum or blood.

Germline V gene lookup returns CDR1 LNHDA and CDR2 SQIVND (reference sequence). Trimming took off 3 bases at V and 2 bases at J, with 10 bases between the two ends. The CDR3 runs to 14 residues. Sequences were derived from alloreactive CD8+ T cells from a mixed lymphocyte reaction culture, sampled before intestinal transplant. Subset indicated: CFSE-low proliferating T cells sorted from roughly 6-day pre-transplant mixed lymphocyte reaction (GvH or HvG direction). The V call is TRBV19, the J call TRBJ1-1, with D possibly matching TRBD1 (6 bases). This receptor was obtained from a human patient who received an intestinal transplant. This chain's CDR3 is CASSMGAANTEAFF. The CDR3 DNA reads as TGTGCCAGTAGTATGGGGGCCGCCAACACTGAAGCTTTCTTT.